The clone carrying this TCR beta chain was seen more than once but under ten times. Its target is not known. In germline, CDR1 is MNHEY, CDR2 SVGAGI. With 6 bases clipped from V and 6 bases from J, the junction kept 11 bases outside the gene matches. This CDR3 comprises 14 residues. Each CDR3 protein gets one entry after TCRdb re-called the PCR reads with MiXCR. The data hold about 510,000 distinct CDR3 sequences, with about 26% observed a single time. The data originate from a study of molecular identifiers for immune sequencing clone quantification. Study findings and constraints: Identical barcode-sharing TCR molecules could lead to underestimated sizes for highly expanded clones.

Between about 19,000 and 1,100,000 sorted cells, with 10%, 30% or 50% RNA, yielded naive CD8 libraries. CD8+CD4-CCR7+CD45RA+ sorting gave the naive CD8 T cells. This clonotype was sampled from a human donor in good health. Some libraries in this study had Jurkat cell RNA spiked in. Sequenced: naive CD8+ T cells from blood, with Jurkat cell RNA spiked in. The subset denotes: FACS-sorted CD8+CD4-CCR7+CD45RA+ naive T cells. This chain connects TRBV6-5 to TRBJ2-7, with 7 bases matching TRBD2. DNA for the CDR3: TGTGCCAGCAGCCTCAGGGACTACCATTCCGAGCAGTACTTC. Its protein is CASSLRDYHSEQYF.